This record concerns one T cell receptor (beta chain) sequence. Every donor was a healthy person donating bone marrow. The sample belongs to a study of cytomegalovirus exposure and HLA in healthy donors. The overall study: Most genotyped donors, over 70% of more than 300, had Caucasian-associated genetic ancestry.

This CDR3 comprises 17 residues. Germline loops: CDR1 LGHNA, CDR2 YSLEER. The ends lost 3 bases at V and 0 bases at J; junction bases unmatched: 9. A multiplex PCR was run with 60 Vbeta primers and 13 Jbeta primers. Measured with immunoSEQ multiplex PCR; TCRdb has only the in-frame clones, and not every one. Here the sample spans roughly 90,000 clones, nearly 80% being singletons. The chain combines TRBV4-3 with TRBJ2-7; 9 positions agree with TRBD2. The sequenced sample was PBMCs. This TCR came from a middle-aged woman in good health and CMV-seropositive. The CDR3 DNA sequence: TGCGCCAGCAGCCAGGGCCCTCAGCGGGGGGCCTCCTACGAGCAGTACTTC. This gives the protein CASSQGPQRGASYEQYF.